This entry is about one TCR beta chain. The record originates from a study of T cell changes during pregnancy in multiple sclerosis. Assay used: immunoSEQ multiplex PCR; TCRdb lists only in-frame clones, some missing. The sample gives 90,000 to 95,000 clones, around 93% of which show up once; approximately 0.9% is in the top ten. The CDR3 totals 13 residues. Trimming took off 6 bases at V and 4 bases at J, with 12 bases between the two ends. Germline CDR1 MNHNS, CDR2 SASEGT. This sequence was found in a female donor with multiple sclerosis, enrolled in a pregnancy study. This rearrangement joins TRBV6-1 to TRBJ1-2; the D gene is possibly TRBD1 (6 bases). The source was peripheral blood, collected before pregnancy. The chain's CDR3 is CASSDTGFYGYTF. For the CDR3, the DNA is TGTGCCAGCAGCGACACAGGGTTCTATGGCTACACCTTC.